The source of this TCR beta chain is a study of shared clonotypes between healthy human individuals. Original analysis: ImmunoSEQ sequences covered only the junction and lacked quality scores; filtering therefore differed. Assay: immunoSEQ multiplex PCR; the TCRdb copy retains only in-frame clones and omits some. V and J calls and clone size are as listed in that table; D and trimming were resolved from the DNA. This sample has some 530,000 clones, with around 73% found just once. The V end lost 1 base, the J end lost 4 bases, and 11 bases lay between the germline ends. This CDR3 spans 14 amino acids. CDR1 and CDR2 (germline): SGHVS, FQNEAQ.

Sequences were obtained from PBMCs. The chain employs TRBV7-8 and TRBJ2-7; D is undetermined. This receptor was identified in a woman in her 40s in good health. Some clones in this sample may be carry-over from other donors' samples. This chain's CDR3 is CASSLGGLGYEQYF. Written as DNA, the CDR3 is TGTGCCAGCAGCTTAGGAGGTCTAGGTTACGAGCAGTACTTC. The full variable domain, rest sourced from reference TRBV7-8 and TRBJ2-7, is GAGVSQSPRYKVAKRGQDVALRCDPISGHVSLFWYQQALGQGPEFLTYFQNEAQLDKSGLPSDRFFAERPEGSVSTLKIQRTQQEDSAVYLCASSLGGLGYEQYFGPGTRLTVT.